Presented here are 32 T cell receptor beta chains from one specimen sequenced in a study of T cell responses to AZD1222 COVID-19 vaccine. The repertoire was sequenced with immunoSEQ multiplex PCR; TCRdb's copy has only in-frame clones and lacks some. This table holds 120,000 or so clones, around 89% found once. Here the sequenced sample was peripheral blood, taken on day 0 of AZD1222 vaccination. The receptors originated from an adult in good health.

This clone has just one count. The CDR3 sequence: CASSFAGTSTDTQYF. CDR3 sequence (DNA): TGCGCCAGCAGCTTTGCGGGGACTAGCACAGATACGCAGTATTTT. The V gene is TRBV5-1, the J gene TRBJ2-3, with a tentative D call TRBD2 (6 bases). Trimming cost V 2 bases and J 0 bases, with 10 bases left between them. Germline loops: CDR1 SGHRS, CDR2 YFSETQ. The CDR3 length is 15 residues.

V is TRBV7-2 and J is TRBJ1-6; no definite D call. Trimming removed 1 base at V and 9 bases at J, with 13 bases between. CDR3 size: 15 residues. Germline lookup yields CDR1 SGHTA and CDR2 FQGNSA. The CDR3 region is CASSLESRSGSPLHF. The CDR3 DNA is TGTGCCAGCAGCTTAGAGTCCAGGAGCGGTTCACCCCTCCACTTT.

This clone was picked up a small number of times. V and J are TRBV5-4 and TRBJ2-2; no firm D call. Deletions cut 4 bases from V and 5 bases from J, with 15 bases between. CDR1 SGHNT and CDR2 YYREEE come from the germline V gene (reference sequence). This CDR3 comprises 15 residues. As DNA, the CDR3 is TGTGCCAGCAGCCCCCGTGGGTTCACGACCGGGGAGCTGTTTTTT. Protein: CASSPRGFTTGELFF.

J is TRBJ2-7 and V is TRBV27; D possibly corresponds to TRBD1 (6 bases). Germline-derived CDR1 and CDR2 are MNHEY and SMNVEV (reference sequence). Trimming stripped 6 bases from V and 12 bases from J, with 18 bases between. This CDR3 has 12 residues. The CDR3 nucleotides read TGTGCCAGCAGACTCGGGACAACCGACGTGTACTTC. Protein: CASRLGTTDVYF.

The chain joins TRBV5-1 to TRBJ2-6, with D unresolved. Germline-derived CDR1 and CDR2 are SGHRS and YFSETQ. The germline V and J ends were trimmed by 0 bases and 0 bases, with 16 bases remaining between them. The CDR3 extends over 19 amino acids. The CDR3 loop is CASSLVGRASGSGANVLTF. For the CDR3, the DNA is TGCGCCAGCAGCTTGGTTGGAAGGGCGTCGGGCTCTGGGGCCAACGTCCTGACTTTC.

The chain couples TRBV10-3 to TRBJ1-2, with no clear D. Trimming stripped 6 bases from V and 1 base from J, with 15 bases between. CDR1 is ENHRY and CDR2 is SYGVKD in the germline V gene. The length of the CDR3 is 15 residues. CDR3 sequence (DNA): TGTGCCATCAGCCGCGACACGGCCGGTAACTATGGCTACACCTTC. Its protein product is CAISRDTAGNYGYTF.

This chain uses TRBV28 with TRBJ1-2, with TRBD1 as a possible D gene (6 bases). V was trimmed by 2 bases and J by 6 bases, leaving 22 bases between them. Germline V gene data show CDR1 as MDHEN and CDR2 as SYDVKM. The CDR3 runs to 17 residues. This CDR3 reads CASSLVPRGEGGDGYTF. CDR3 nucleotide sequence: TGTGCCAGCAGTTTAGTTCCCAGGGGAGAAGGAGGAGATGGCTACACCTTC.

This chain uses TRBV7-3 with TRBJ2-1; 9 nucleotides match TRBD2. The CDR3 has 17 residues. Germline V gives CDR1 SGHTA, CDR2 FQGTGA. With 4 bases clipped from V and 5 bases from J, the junction kept 12 bases outside the gene matches. The DNA of the CDR3 is TGTGCCAGCAGCTCCGAGGCGGGGACTAGCTCTGACAATGAGCAGTTCTTC. It specifies CASSSEAGTSSDNEQFF.

The chain couples TRBV7-9 to TRBJ2-3; D gene ambiguous. This CDR3 comprises 15 residues. CDR1 and CDR2 from the germline V gene are SEHNR and FQNEAQ (reference sequence). V shed 5 bases and J shed 0 bases, with 12 bases lying between them. CDR3 loop: CASSLKGTSTDTQYF. The CDR3 DNA is TGTGCCAGCAGCCTCAAGGGTACTAGCACAGATACGCAGTATTTT.

The chain uses TRBV10-2 and TRBJ1-5, with no clear D. Looked up from germline, CDR1 is WSHSY and CDR2 is SAAADI. Between the trimmed V and J ends, which lost 3 bases and 7 bases, there was a span of 10 bases. The CDR3 has 13 residues. CDR3 DNA: TGCGCCAGCAGTGATCCTCCCTCGCAGCCCCAGCATTTT. Amino acids: CASSDPPSQPQHF.

Here the CDR3 DNA reads TGTGCCAGCAGCCAGGGACAGGGCTATGGCTACACCTTC. As protein: CASSQGQGYGYTF. The rearrangement joins TRBV7-9 to TRBJ1-2, with 9 bases identical to TRBD1. Germline V CDR1 and CDR2: SEHNR, FQNEAQ (reference sequence). V lost 5 bases to trimming and J lost 4 bases; unmatched junction nucleotides: 2. The length of the CDR3 is 13 residues.

This clone was detected only once. The rearrangement links TRBV7-2 to TRBJ2-1, with 9 bases identical to TRBD2. V lost 1 base and J lost 8; bases outside the gene matches: 12. Germline V gene data show CDR1 as SGHTA and CDR2 as FQGNSA. The CDR3 is 17 residues long. The CDR3 spells CASSLEQRGAPRDEQFF. The CDR3 DNA reads TGTGCCAGCAGCTTAGAGCAGCGGGGGGCCCCTCGGGATGAGCAGTTCTTC.

The chain joins TRBV14 to TRBJ1-1; D is perhaps TRBD1 (6 bases). The germline V and J ends were trimmed by 4 bases and 4 bases, with 10 bases remaining between them. This CDR3 contains 13 residues. Looked up from germline, CDR1 is SGHDN and CDR2 is FVKESK. CDR3 amino acids: CASSPRGGTEAFF. The DNA for the CDR3 is TGTGCCAGCAGCCCCAGGGGAGGCACTGAAGCTTTCTTT.

This clone appeared a single time. Its ends do not fully match the called genes, so a read error is possible. CDR3 sequence reads: CASSLAGGGETQYF. The CDR3 nucleotides are TGTGCTAGCAGCTTAGCGGGGGGTGGAGAGACCCAGTACTTC. This chain joins TRBV7-7 and TRBJ2-5; 10 positions agree with TRBD2. CDR3 length: 14 residues. Germline CDR1 reads SSHAT; CDR2 reads FNYEAQ (reference sequence).

This clone was observed a handful of times. This chain connects TRBV19 to TRBJ2-7; D possibly corresponds to TRBD1 (6 bases). The CDR3 has 15 amino acids. Germline V lookup: CDR1 LNHDA, CDR2 SQIVND (reference sequence). The ends were cut back, 0 bases at V and 1 base at J, with 10 bases in the middle. Here the CDR3 reads CASSIDHRVSYEQYF. CDR3 DNA: TGTGCCAGTAGTATAGATCACAGGGTATCCTACGAGCAGTACTTC.

The chain links TRBV7-9 to TRBJ1-2, with D hard to call. The CDR3 consists of 12 residues. V was clipped by 7 bases and J by 8 bases, with 14 bases between them. CDR1 is SEHNR, CDR2 FQNEAQ, per germline (reference sequence). The CDR3 protein is CASIPASGGYTF. CDR3 DNA: TGTGCCAGCATCCCGGCGTCGGGCGGCTACACCTTC.

The gene calls are TRBV19 and TRBJ2-3; D may be TRBD2 (6 bases). Germline CDR1 LNHDA, CDR2 SQIVND (reference sequence). The V end was cut by 5 bases, the J end by 3 bases, with 15 bases between. The CDR3 runs to 15 residues. The CDR3 reads CASSPTGGLTDTQYF. CDR3 in DNA: TGTGCCAGTAGTCCGACTGGAGGGTTGACAGATACGCAGTATTTT.

J is TRBJ2-7 and V is TRBV9; D gene uncertain. Germline CDR1 is SGDLS and CDR2 is YYNGEE. The CDR3 totals 14 residues. V was shortened by 3 bases and J by 2 bases, with 12 bases between the two germline ends. This chain's CDR3 is CASSEHADPYEQYF. CDR3 nucleotides: TGTGCCAGCAGCGAACATGCCGATCCCTACGAGCAGTACTTC.

In this sample, this clone turned up a few times. The V gene is TRBV7-8, the J gene TRBJ2-3; maybe TRBD2 (5 bases). Trimming removed 4 bases from V and 3 bases from J, with 11 bases in between. Per the germline V gene, CDR1 is SGHVS and CDR2 is FQNEAQ. The CDR3 contains 14 residues. The CDR3 nucleotides are TGTGCCAGCAGCTATAGCGTTTTAACAGATACGCAGTATTTT. Translation gives CASSYSVLTDTQYF.

The chain uses TRBV4-3 and TRBJ1-1; 8 bases agree with TRBD1. CDR1 and CDR2 (germline): LGHNA, YSLEER. Trimming took 1 base from V and 4 from J; bases not matched to a gene: 11. This CDR3 is built from 17 residues. CDR3 loop: CASSQVGIGQGFTEAFF. The CDR3 DNA reads TGCGCCAGCAGCCAAGTGGGGATAGGACAGGGATTCACTGAAGCTTTCTTT.

This clone was observed a single time. The chain combines TRBV18 with TRBJ2-5; 9 bases fit TRBD1. CDR3 length equals 15 residues. With 2 bases clipped from V and 4 bases from J, the junction kept 5 bases outside the gene matches. Germline CDR1 KGHSH, CDR2 LQKENI. In DNA, the CDR3 is TGTGCCAGCTCACCAAACAGGGGGCGAGGAGAGACCCAGTACTTC. Protein sequence: CASSPNRGRGETQYF.

The chain is built from TRBV5-1 and TRBJ2-3, with 8 bases fitting TRBD1. Germline V gives CDR1 SGHRS, CDR2 YFSETQ. This CDR3 is built from 15 residues. J lost 4 bases, V lost 3 bases, and 7 bases had no gene match. CDR3 nucleotide sequence: TGCGCCAGCAGCTCTCTAGGACAGGGTGCAGATACGCAGTATTTT. The encoded protein is CASSSLGQGADTQYF.

The count of this clone is one. This chain connects TRBV6-2 or TRBV6-3 to TRBJ1-2; D uncertain. From germline, CDR1 is MNHEY and CDR2 SVGEGT. The CDR3 extends over 14 amino acids. Between the trimmed V and J ends, which lost 6 bases and 3 bases, there was a span of 14 bases. The DNA for the CDR3 is TGTGCCAGCAGCCTACGGGCGGGGTACTATGGCTACACCTTC. Residues: CASSLRAGYYGYTF.

V gene TRBV2 combines with J gene TRBJ2-7; the D is unclear. V was clipped by 6 bases and J by 6 bases, with 12 bases between them. The CDR3 has 12 amino acids. Germline CDR1 reads SNHLY; CDR2 reads FYNNEI. The chain's CDR3 is CASRVTVSEQYF. The CDR3 region has the DNA TGTGCCAGCAGGGTTACAGTCTCCGAGCAGTACTTC. Together with reference TRBV2 and TRBJ2-7, the CDR3 gives the full variable domain: EPEVTQTPSHQVTQMGQEVILRCVPISNHLYFYWYRQILGQKVEFLVSFYNNEISEKSEIFDDQFSVERPDGSNFTLKIRSTKLEDSAMYFCASRVTVSEQYFGPGTRLTVT.

V usage is TRBV15 and J usage is TRBJ2-5; TRBD1 is a possible D gene (5 bases). Germline CDR1 is LNHNV and CDR2 is YYDKDF (reference sequence). The V gene lost 4 bases and the J gene lost 3 bases, with 9 bases spanning the gap. The CDR3 sequence is 13 residues long. For the CDR3, the DNA is TGTGCCACCAGCAACAGGAATGAAGAGACCCAGTACTTC. It specifies CATSNRNEETQYF.

This rearrangement joins TRBV6-1 to TRBJ2-1, with D tentatively TRBD1 (6 bases). Trimming took off 3 bases at V and 7 bases at J, with 10 bases between the two ends. Per the germline V gene, CDR1 is MNHNS and CDR2 is SASEGT. The CDR3 is 13 residues long. CDR3 region: CASSDGQSNEQFF. CDR3 in DNA: TGTGCCAGCAGTGACGGACAGTCGAATGAGCAGTTCTTC.

The chain carries TRBV18 and TRBJ1-1, with 7 bases fitting TRBD1. Trimming removed 3 bases from V and 3 bases from J; junction bases left unmatched: 16. This CDR3 spans 18 amino acids. Germline V gene lookup returns CDR1 KGHSH and CDR2 LQKENI. The CDR3 loop is CASSPLRTGLKGDTEAFF. The CDR3 DNA follows: TGTGCCAGCTCACCCCTTAGGACAGGACTAAAAGGGGACACTGAAGCTTTCTTT.

V and J are TRBV6-5 and TRBJ1-1; D not certain. The V gene's germline CDR1 is MNHEY and CDR2 SVGAGI. V lost 4 bases and J 4 bases, leaving 7 bases between the germline ends. This CDR3 region has 12 residues. DNA for the CDR3: TGTGCCAGCAGTTCCCCCCCCACTGAAGCTTTCTTT. It codes for CASSSPPTEAFF.

The genes are TRBV6-5 and TRBJ1-6; D gene unclear. The V end lost 7 bases, the J end lost 7 bases, and 14 bases lay between the germline ends. This CDR3 comprises 14 residues. The germline gives CDR1 MNHEY, CDR2 SVGAGI. CDR3 nucleotides: TGTGCCAGCATAAAGGTGGCTGGGAATTCACCCCTCCACTTT. Residues: CASIKVAGNSPLHF.

This clone was recorded a few times. The V and J genes are TRBV6-6 and TRBJ1-6; possibly TRBD1 for D (5 bases). V gave up 6 bases and J gave up 10 bases, with 16 bases separating them. There are 14 residues in the CDR3. CDR1 is MNHNY, CDR2 SVGAGI, per germline (reference sequence). CDR3 DNA sequence: TGTGCCAGCAGAGTGGACCCGAGGGGATCACCCCTCCACTTT. It translates to CASRVDPRGSPLHF.

In nucleotides, the CDR3 is TGTGCCAGCAGTCCGTCTCTCGGCACTGGAAACACCATATATTTT. This sequence encodes CASSPSLGTGNTIYF. The V gene is TRBV28, the J gene TRBJ1-3, with unresolved D. The CDR3 contains 15 residues. Between the trimmed V and J ends, which lost 5 bases and 2 bases, there was a span of 13 bases. Per germline, CDR1 MDHEN and CDR2 SYDVKM.

The chain links TRBV6-2 or TRBV6-3 to TRBJ2-5; D remains ambiguous. Trimming pared 2 bases from V and 1 base from J, leaving 8 bases between. The CDR3 has 14 residues. The V gene's germline CDR1 is MNHEY and CDR2 SVGEGT. Here the CDR3 DNA reads TGTGCCAGCAGTTACCCCCAGACCCAAGAGACCCAGTACTTC. Translating gives CASSYPQTQETQYF.